These 15 T cell receptor beta chains came from one sample sequenced in a study of cytomegalovirus exposure and HLA in healthy donors. 13 Jbeta primers and 60 Vbeta primers were used for the PCR. Method: immunoSEQ multiplex PCR; TCRdb's copy keeps in-frame clones and lacks some. The sample contains roughly 150,000 clones, 75% of which appear only once. The source material was PBMCs. These receptors originate from a man aged 25-45 years in good health and CMV-seronegative.

The V call is TRBV13, the J call TRBJ2-7, with a tentative D call TRBD2 (5 bases). Germline V gives CDR1 PRHDT, CDR2 FYEKMQ (reference sequence). The CDR3 length is 16 residues. Trimming pared 0 bases from V and 3 bases from J, leaving 15 bases between. Here the CDR3 DNA reads TGTGCCAGCAGCTTAGGCCAGGCGAGGGTAGGCTACGAGCAGTACTTC. Encoded protein: CASSLGQARVGYEQYF.

The chain is built from TRBV6-1 and TRBJ2-5, with D perhaps TRBD1 (5 bases). The better agreement between TRBJ2-7 and the DNA end casts doubt on the J call. The germline CDR1 and CDR2 sequences are MNHNS and SASEGT. This CDR3 has 14 amino acids. This CDR3 reads CASSEERQSYEQYF. For the CDR3, the DNA is TGTGCCAGCAGTGAAGAAAGACAGTCCTACGAGCAGTACTTC.

A few counts support this clone. J is TRBJ2-7 and V is TRBV6-5; D is perhaps TRBD1 (6 bases). This CDR3 has 13 residues. V was shortened by 7 bases and J by 2 bases, with 12 bases between the two germline ends. Germline V gene lookup returns CDR1 MNHEY and CDR2 SVGAGI. CDR3 DNA: TGTGCCAGCACAACAGGGATAGCCTACGAGCAGTACTTC. Translation gives CASTTGIAYEQYF.

The rearrangement links TRBV5-8 to TRBJ1-4; 10 nucleotides align to TRBD1. CDR1 and CDR2 from the germline V gene are SGHTS and YDEGEE. V was pared by 1 base and J by 7 bases, with 4 bases of the junction left unmatched. The length of the CDR3 is 15 residues. The CDR3 here is CASSLQWDRGEKLFF. CDR3 DNA: TGTGCCAGCAGCTTGCAGTGGGACAGGGGTGAAAAACTGTTTTTT.

The V and J genes are TRBV2 and TRBJ2-7; 7 positions agree with TRBD2. The CDR3 is 18 amino acids. The V gene's germline CDR1 is SNHLY and CDR2 FYNNEI. V shed 4 bases, J shed 0 bases, and the junction held 15 bases outside the gene matches. The chain's CDR3 is CASSAPGGMGVGSYEQYF. The CDR3 DNA is TGTGCCAGCAGTGCCCCGGGAGGTATGGGAGTGGGCTCCTACGAGCAGTACTTC.

J is TRBJ2-1 and V is TRBV27; maybe TRBD1 (7 bases). Germline lookup yields CDR1 MNHEY and CDR2 SMNVEV (reference sequence). The CDR3 contains 18 residues. V was shortened by 3 bases and J by 0 bases, with 18 bases between the two germline ends. The CDR3 nucleotides read TGTGCCAGCAGTTTCAGGGGGGTTCCCTTGAGCTCCTACAATGAGCAGTTCTTC. This codes for CASSFRGVPLSSYNEQFF.

The chain joins TRBV28 to TRBJ2-4; 9 bases align to TRBD2. The CDR3 contains 15 residues. Germline CDR1 and CDR2: MDHEN and SYDVKM. With 3 bases clipped from V and 9 bases from J, the junction kept 9 bases outside the gene matches. The CDR3 sequence is CASSLYSREGGIQYF. The DNA of the CDR3 is TGTGCCAGCAGTTTGTATTCGCGGGAGGGGGGCATTCAGTACTTC.

The gene calls are TRBV6-5 and TRBJ1-5, with 9 bases identical to TRBD1. This CDR3 contains 15 residues. With 5 bases clipped from V and 2 bases from J, the junction kept 4 bases outside the gene matches. Germline CDR1 MNHEY, CDR2 SVGAGI. The CDR3 here is CASSHRDRGNQPQHF. CDR3 bases: TGTGCCAGCAGTCACCGGGACAGGGGCAATCAGCCCCAGCATTTT.

This chain joins TRBV19 and TRBJ1-1; possible D gene TRBD1, 6 bases. The ends were cut back, 6 bases at V and 3 bases at J, with 23 bases in the middle. This CDR3 region has 17 residues. Germline lookup yields CDR1 LNHDA and CDR2 SQIVND (reference sequence). For the CDR3, the DNA is TGTGCCAGTAGCAACCCCCTCGGACAGCTTTGGGACACTGAAGCTTTCTTT. Protein product: CASSNPLGQLWDTEAFF.

This clone was detected a few times. The J gene is TRBJ1-2, the V gene TRBV7-9; 7 bases fit TRBD1. Trimming cost V 5 bases and J 6 bases; bases outside gene matches: 12. The CDR3 has 15 residues. Germline values: CDR1 SEHNR, CDR2 FQNEAQ (reference sequence). Written as DNA, the CDR3 is TGTGCCAGCAGCATAGGGACAGCGGCGCTAGATGGCTACACCTTC. Translating gives CASSIGTAALDGYTF.

V and J are TRBV4-1 and TRBJ1-5; TRBD1 matches at 10 bases. CDR3 size: 14 residues. Germline V gives CDR1 MGHRA, CDR2 YSYEKL. V dropped 4 bases and J dropped 7; count of bases not matched to a gene: 4. In DNA form, the CDR3 reads TGCGCCAGCAGCCCTGGGACAGGGGAACAGCCCCAGCATTTT. Translated, it gives CASSPGTGEQPQHF.

The J gene is TRBJ2-3, the V gene TRBV30; D is unclear. The V gene lost 7 bases and the J gene lost 9 bases, with 11 bases spanning the gap. The germline V gene encodes CDR1 GTSNPN and CDR2 SVGIG (reference sequence). This CDR3 contains 10 residues. CDR3 nucleotide sequence: TGTGCCTCTACAGAGATAACGCAGTATTTT. This gives the protein CASTEITQYF.

The genes are TRBV7-3 and TRBJ1-3; D is perhaps TRBD1 (6 bases). Germline V gene lookup returns CDR1 SGHTA and CDR2 FQGTGA. V was shortened by 0 bases and J by 10 bases, with 16 bases between the two germline ends. This CDR3 region has 15 residues. The CDR3 bases are TGTGCCAGCAGCTTAACCGCAACAGGGAATCCGACCATATATTTT. Protein sequence: CASSLTATGNPTIYF.

The V and J genes are TRBV5-1 and TRBJ1-2, with D hard to call. Looked up from germline, CDR1 is SGHRS and CDR2 is YFSETQ. The CDR3 is made up of 13 amino acids. V lost 0 bases, J lost 2 bases, and 5 bases lay in between. Here the CDR3 reads CASSLARNYGYTF. DNA of the CDR3: TGCGCCAGCAGCTTGGCTCGGAACTATGGCTACACCTTC.

Here the CDR3 reads CSWESSYEQYF. The DNA for the CDR3 is TGCAGCTGGGAGAGCTCCTACGAGCAGTACTTC. The chain is built from TRBV20-1 and TRBJ2-7; possibly TRBD2 for D (5 bases). The CDR3 totals 11 residues. Germline CDR1 and CDR2: DFQATT and SNEGSKA (reference sequence).